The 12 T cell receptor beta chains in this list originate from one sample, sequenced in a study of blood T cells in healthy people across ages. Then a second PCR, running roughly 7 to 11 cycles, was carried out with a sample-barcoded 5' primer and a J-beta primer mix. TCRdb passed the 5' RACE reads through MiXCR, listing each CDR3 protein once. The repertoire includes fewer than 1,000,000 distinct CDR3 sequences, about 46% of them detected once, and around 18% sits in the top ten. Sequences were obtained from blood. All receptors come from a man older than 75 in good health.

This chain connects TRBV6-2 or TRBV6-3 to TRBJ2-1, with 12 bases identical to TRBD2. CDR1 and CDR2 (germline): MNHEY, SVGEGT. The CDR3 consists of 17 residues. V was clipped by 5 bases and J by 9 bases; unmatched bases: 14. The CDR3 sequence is CASSRMTLAGGVVEQFF. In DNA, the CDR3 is TGTGCCAGCAGTCGCATGACCCTAGCGGGAGGGGTCGTTGAGCAGTTCTTC.

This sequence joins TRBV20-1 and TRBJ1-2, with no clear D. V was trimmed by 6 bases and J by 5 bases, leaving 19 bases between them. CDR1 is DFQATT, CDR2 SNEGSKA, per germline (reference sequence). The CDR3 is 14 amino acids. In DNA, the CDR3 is TGCAGTGCCATTACCGAGAGCTTGGGGTATGGCTACACCTTC. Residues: CSAITESLGYGYTF.

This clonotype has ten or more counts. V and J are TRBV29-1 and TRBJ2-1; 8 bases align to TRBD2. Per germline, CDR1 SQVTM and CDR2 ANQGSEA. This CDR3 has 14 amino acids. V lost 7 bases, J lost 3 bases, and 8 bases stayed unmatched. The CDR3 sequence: CSALTSGVYNEQFF. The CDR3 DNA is TGCAGCGCCCTAACTAGCGGAGTCTACAATGAGCAGTTCTTC.

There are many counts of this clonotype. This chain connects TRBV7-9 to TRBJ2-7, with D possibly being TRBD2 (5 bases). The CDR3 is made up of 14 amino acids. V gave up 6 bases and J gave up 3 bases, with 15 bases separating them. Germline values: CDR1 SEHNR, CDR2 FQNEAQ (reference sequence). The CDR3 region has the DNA TGTGCCAGCAGTGTTCGGGGAGAGGGCTACGAGCAGTACTTC. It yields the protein CASSVRGEGYEQYF.

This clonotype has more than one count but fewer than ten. The CDR3 DNA is TGTGCCAGCAGCCACCAGGATGAAAAACTGTTTTTT. Encoded protein: CASSHQDEKLFF. The V call is TRBV11-2, the J call TRBJ1-4; no definite D call. Germline-derived CDR1 and CDR2 are SGHAT and FQNNGV. The ends were cut back, 5 bases at V and 6 bases at J, with 7 bases in the middle. The CDR3 sequence is 12 residues long.

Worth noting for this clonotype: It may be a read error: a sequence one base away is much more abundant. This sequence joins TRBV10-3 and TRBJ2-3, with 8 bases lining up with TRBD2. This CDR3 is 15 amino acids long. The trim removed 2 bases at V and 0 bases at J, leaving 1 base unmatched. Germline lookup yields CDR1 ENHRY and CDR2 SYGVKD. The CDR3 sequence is CAISEVAGSTDTQYF. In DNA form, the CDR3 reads TGTGCCATCAGTGAGGTAGCGGGAAGCACAGATACGCAGTATTTT.

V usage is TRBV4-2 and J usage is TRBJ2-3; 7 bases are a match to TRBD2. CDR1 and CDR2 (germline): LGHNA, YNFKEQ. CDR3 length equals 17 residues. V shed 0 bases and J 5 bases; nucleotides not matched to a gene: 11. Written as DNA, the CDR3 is TGTGCCAGCAGCCAAGATGGGGGGGAGAGGGCACAAGATACGCAGTATTTT. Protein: CASSQDGGERAQDTQYF.

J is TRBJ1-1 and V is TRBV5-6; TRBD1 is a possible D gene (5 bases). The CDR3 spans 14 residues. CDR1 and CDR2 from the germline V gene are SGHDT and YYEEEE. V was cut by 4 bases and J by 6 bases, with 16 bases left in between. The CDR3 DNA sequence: TGTGCCAGCAGCCCGGTGGGGGTGGGCGCTGAAGCTTTCTTT. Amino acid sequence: CASSPVGVGAEAFF.

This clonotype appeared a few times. CDR3 in DNA: TGTGCCAGCACTTCTGGAATCCGACTAGCGGGAGCAGAGCAGTTCTTC. Protein sequence: CASTSGIRLAGAEQFF. V usage is TRBV27 and J usage is TRBJ2-1; TRBD2 matches 12 bases. The CDR3 is 16 amino acids. Germline loops: CDR1 MNHEY, CDR2 SMNVEV (reference sequence). The junction had 14 bases not matched to a gene; V was cut back by 7 bases and J by 10 bases.

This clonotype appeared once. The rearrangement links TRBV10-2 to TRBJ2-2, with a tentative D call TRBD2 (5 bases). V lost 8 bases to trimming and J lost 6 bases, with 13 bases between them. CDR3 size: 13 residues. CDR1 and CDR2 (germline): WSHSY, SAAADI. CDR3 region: CASRPGFAGELFF. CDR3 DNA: TGCGCCAGCCGCCCGGGATTTGCCGGGGAGCTGTTTTTT.

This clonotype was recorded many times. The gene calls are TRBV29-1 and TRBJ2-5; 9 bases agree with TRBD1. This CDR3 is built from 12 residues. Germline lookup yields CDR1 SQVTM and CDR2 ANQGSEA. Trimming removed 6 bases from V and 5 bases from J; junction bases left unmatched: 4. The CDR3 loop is CSVETGGETQYF. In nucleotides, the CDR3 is TGCAGCGTGGAAACAGGGGGCGAGACCCAGTACTTC.

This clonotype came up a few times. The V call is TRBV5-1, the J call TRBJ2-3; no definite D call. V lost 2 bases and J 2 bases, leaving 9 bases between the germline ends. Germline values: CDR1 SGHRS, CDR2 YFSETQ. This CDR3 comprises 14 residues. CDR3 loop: CASSFDTYTDTQYF. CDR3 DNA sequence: TGCGCCAGCAGCTTCGACACCTACACAGATACGCAGTATTTT.